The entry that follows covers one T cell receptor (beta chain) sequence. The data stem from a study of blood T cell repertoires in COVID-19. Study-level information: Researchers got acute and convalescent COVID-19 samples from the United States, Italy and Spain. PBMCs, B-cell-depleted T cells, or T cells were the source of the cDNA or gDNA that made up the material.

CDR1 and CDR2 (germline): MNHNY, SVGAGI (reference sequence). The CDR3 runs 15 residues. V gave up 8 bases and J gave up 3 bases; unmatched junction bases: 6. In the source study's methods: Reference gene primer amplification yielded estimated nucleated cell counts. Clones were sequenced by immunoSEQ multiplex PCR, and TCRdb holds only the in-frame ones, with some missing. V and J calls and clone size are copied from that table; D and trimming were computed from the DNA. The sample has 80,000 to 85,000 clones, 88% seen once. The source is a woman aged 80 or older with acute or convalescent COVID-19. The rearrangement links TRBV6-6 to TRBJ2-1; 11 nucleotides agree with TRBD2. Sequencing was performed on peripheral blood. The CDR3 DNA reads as TGTGCCAGCTCTCCGGGGACTAGCGGCTACAATGAGCAGTTCTTC. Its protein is CASSPGTSGYNEQFF.